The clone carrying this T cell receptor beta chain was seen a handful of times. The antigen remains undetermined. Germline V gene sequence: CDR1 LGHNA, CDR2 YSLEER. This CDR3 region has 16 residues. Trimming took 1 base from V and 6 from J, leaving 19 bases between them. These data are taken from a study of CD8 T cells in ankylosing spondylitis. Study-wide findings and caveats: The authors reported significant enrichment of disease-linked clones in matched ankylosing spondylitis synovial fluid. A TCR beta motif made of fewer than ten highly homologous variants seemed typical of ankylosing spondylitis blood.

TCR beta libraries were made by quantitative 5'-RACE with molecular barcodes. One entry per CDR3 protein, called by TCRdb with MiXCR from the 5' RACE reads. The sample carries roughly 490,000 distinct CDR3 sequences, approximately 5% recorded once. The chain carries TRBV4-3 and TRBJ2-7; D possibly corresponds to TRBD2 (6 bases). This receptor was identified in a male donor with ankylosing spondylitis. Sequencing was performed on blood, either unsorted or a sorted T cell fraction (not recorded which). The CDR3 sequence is CASSQGARDLSLEQYF. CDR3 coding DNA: TGCGCCAGCAGCCAAGGAGCCCGGGACTTATCCCTCGAGCAGTACTTC.